Shown below are 18 T cell receptor beta chains from a single sample sequenced in a study of T cells after yellow fever vaccination. TCRdb re-called the 5' RACE reads through MiXCR, storing one row per CDR3 protein. The table records a few hundred thousand distinct CDR3 sequences, around 7% of them present only once. The sequenced sample was PBMCs, obtained approximately 47 days after the first yellow fever vaccination. Receptors originate from a man aged 18 to 29 who received the YFV17D yellow fever vaccine.

The rearrangement joins TRBV18 to TRBJ2-7; D may be TRBD2 (6 bases). The germline V and J ends were trimmed by 3 bases and 2 bases, with 14 bases remaining between them. From germline, CDR1 is KGHSH and CDR2 LQKENI. The CDR3 extends over 15 amino acids. The CDR3 DNA follows: TGTGCCAGCTCACCGGCCCAACGGGGGACCTACGAGCAGTACTTC. The encoded protein is CASSPAQRGTYEQYF.

This clonotype came up a few times. The chain couples TRBV6-1 to TRBJ1-6; 7 bases are a match to TRBD1. The germline gives CDR1 MNHNS, CDR2 SASEGT. V gave up 10 bases and J gave up 7 bases; unmatched junction bases: 13. The CDR3 runs 15 residues. The CDR3 DNA is TGTGCCACCCAAATTCGGGACAGAAACAATTCACCCCTCCACTTT. Residues: CATQIRDRNNSPLHF.

The rearrangement links TRBV6-1 to TRBJ1-6, with D possibly TRBD1 on 5 matching bases. V was pared by 4 bases and J by 0 bases, with 13 bases between. This CDR3 comprises 17 residues. Germline V gives CDR1 MNHNS, CDR2 SASEGT. The CDR3 region is CASSVKGPSSYNSPLHF. The CDR3 DNA follows: TGTGCCAGCAGTGTAAAGGGGCCGAGCTCCTATAATTCACCCCTCCACTTT.

This sequence joins TRBV7-6 and TRBJ2-2, with TRBD1 matching over 8 bases. CDR1 and CDR2 (germline): SGHVS, FNYEAQ. This CDR3 comprises 14 residues. J was trimmed by 6 bases and V by 5 bases; bases with no gene match: 5. The CDR3 sequence: CASSLQGVAGELFF. CDR3 nucleotide sequence: TGTGCCAGCAGCCTACAGGGGGTAGCCGGGGAGCTGTTTTTT.

The chain has TRBV2 and TRBJ2-3; 11 bases agree with TRBD1. CDR3 length equals 14 residues. CDR1 is SNHLY, CDR2 FYNNEI, per germline. The V gene end was trimmed by 4 bases and the J gene end by 4 bases; junction bases not matched to a gene: 1. CDR3 in amino acids: CASSGDRGSDTQYF. The DNA for the CDR3 is TGTGCCAGCAGTGGGGACAGGGGGTCAGATACGCAGTATTTT.

This clonotype appeared many times. The chain has TRBV27 and TRBJ2-1; 8 nucleotides align to TRBD1. Germline trimming cut 5 bases from V and 3 bases from J; bases unmatched to any gene: 9. The CDR3 covers 16 residues. Germline V lookup: CDR1 MNHEY, CDR2 SMNVEV (reference sequence). In nucleotides, the CDR3 is TGTGCCAGCAGTCCCACCGGGACAGGCTTCTACAATGAGCAGTTCTTC. It codes for CASSPTGTGFYNEQFF.

This clonotype has only a few counts. This chain uses TRBV5-1 with TRBJ2-5, with 9 nucleotides matching TRBD2. The germline V gene encodes CDR1 SGHRS and CDR2 YFSETQ. The V gene end was trimmed by 0 bases and the J gene end by 1 base; junction bases not matched to a gene: 4. CDR3 length equals 16 residues. CDR3 DNA: TGCGCCAGCAGCTTGGAAGTGCGGGGGGGCCAAGAGACCCAGTACTTC. It codes for CASSLEVRGGQETQYF. The full variable domain, its missing parts supplied by reference TRBV5-1 and TRBJ2-5, is KAGVTQTPRYLIKTRGQQVTLSCSPISGHRSVSWYQQTPGQGLQFLFEYFSETQRNKGNFPGRFSGRQFSNSRSEMNVSTLELGDSALYLCASSLEVRGGQETQYFGPGTRLLVL.

V gene TRBV11-1 combines with J gene TRBJ1-1; 7 nucleotides agree with TRBD1. Per germline, CDR1 SGHAT and CDR2 FQDESV (reference sequence). The V and J ends lost 4 bases and 1 base, in that order; junction bases with no gene match: 15. The CDR3 is made up of 18 amino acids. Here the CDR3 reads CASSSTSGRGVPNTEAFF. DNA of the CDR3: TGTGCCAGCAGCTCCACTTCGGGCAGGGGGGTCCCGAACACTGAAGCTTTCTTT.

The chain couples TRBV11-2 to TRBJ2-5; 11 bases match TRBD2. V lost 5 bases, J lost 1 base, and 12 bases stayed unmatched. Germline V gene lookup returns CDR1 SGHAT and CDR2 FQNNGV. The CDR3 covers 18 residues. Here the CDR3 reads CASSRPNLAGGSQETQYF. CDR3 DNA sequence: TGTGCCAGCAGCCGCCCGAACCTAGCGGGGGGATCCCAAGAGACCCAGTACTTC. Full variable domain (rest looked up from reference TRBV11-2 and TRBJ2-5): EAGVAQSPRYKIIEKRQSVAFWCNPISGHATLYWYQQILGQGPKLLIQFQNNGVVDDSQLPKDRFSAERLKGVDSTLKIQPAKLEDSAVYLCASSRPNLAGGSQETQYFGPGTRLLVL.

This clonotype was found many times. The chain employs TRBV4-2 and TRBJ2-2; 13 nucleotides line up with TRBD2. This CDR3 has 15 residues. J lost 6 bases, V lost 2 bases, and 0 bases had no gene match. Looked up from germline, CDR1 is LGHNA and CDR2 is YNFKEQ. The CDR3 region has the DNA TGTGCCAGCAGCCAAACTAGCGGGGGGGCCGGGGAGCTGTTTTTT. Translated: CASSQTSGGAGELFF.

This clonotype was recorded a few times. CDR3 sequence (DNA): TGTGCCAGCAGCTTAGATCGGGCCGAAGCCCCCTACGAGCAGTACGTC. Its protein is CASSLDRAEAPYEQYV. The chain couples TRBV7-2 to TRBJ2-7; D unresolved. Per germline, CDR1 SGHTA and CDR2 FQGNSA. Trimming stripped 1 base from V and 2 bases from J, with 15 bases between. The CDR3 spans 16 residues.

There are many counts of this clonotype. The chain links TRBV7-2 to TRBJ2-6; D ambiguous. Germline V lookup: CDR1 SGHTA, CDR2 FQGNSA. The CDR3 consists of 16 residues. Trimming pared 5 bases from V and 2 bases from J, leaving 13 bases between. The CDR3 sequence is CASSTQPGPGANVLTF. In nucleotides, the CDR3 is TGTGCCAGCAGCACCCAACCCGGGCCTGGGGCCAACGTCCTGACTTTC.

This clonotype was recorded many times. V is TRBV11-2 and J is TRBJ2-2; weak D call: TRBD2 (6 bases). The CDR3 spans 14 residues. The V end lost 2 bases, the J end lost 3 bases, and 7 bases lay between the germline ends. Looked up from germline, CDR1 is SGHAT and CDR2 is FQNNGV. CDR3 nucleotide sequence: TGTGCCAGCAGCTTACCGGGGGACACCGGGGAGCTGTTTTTT. Its protein product is CASSLPGDTGELFF.

The rearrangement uses TRBV3-1 and TRBJ1-5, with D uncertain. V was pared by 4 bases and J by 1 base, with 8 bases between. Per germline, CDR1 LGHDT and CDR2 YNNKEL (reference sequence). The CDR3 is made up of 14 amino acids. The chain's CDR3 is CASSPWTSNQPQHF. For the CDR3, the DNA is TGTGCCAGCAGCCCTTGGACGAGCAATCAGCCCCAGCATTTT. The complete variable domain, with remaining parts taken from reference TRBV3-1 and TRBJ1-5, reads DTAVSQTPKYLVTQMGNDKSIKCEQNLGHDTMYWYKQDSKKFLKIMFSYNNKELIINETVPNRFSPKSPDKAHLNLHINSLELGDSAVYFCASSPWTSNQPQHFGDGTRLSIL.

This clonotype was seen many times. The chain combines TRBV19 with TRBJ1-5, with D maybe TRBD1 (5 bases). The germline V and J ends were trimmed by 7 bases and 2 bases, with 21 bases remaining between them. Germline V lookup: CDR1 LNHDA, CDR2 SQIVND (reference sequence). The length of the CDR3 is 17 residues. The CDR3 loop reads CASTPHIGTVCNQPQHF. The CDR3 region has the DNA TGTGCCAGTACCCCCCATATAGGGACGGTATGCAATCAGCCCCAGCATTTT. The variable domain in full, with the rest retrieved from reference TRBV19 and TRBJ1-5, is DGGITQSPKYLFRKEGQNVTLSCEQNLNHDAMYWYRQDPGQGLRLIYYSQIVNDFQKGDIAEGYSVSREKKESFPLTVTSAQKNPTAFYLCASTPHIGTVCNQPQHFGDGTRLSIL.

There are a few counts of this clonotype. The rearrangement joins TRBV27 to TRBJ1-2, with 9 bases fitting TRBD1. The germline CDR1 and CDR2 sequences are MNHEY and SMNVEV (reference sequence). This CDR3 comprises 16 residues. Germline trimming cut 0 bases from V and 4 bases from J; bases unmatched to any gene: 6. In nucleotides, the CDR3 is TGTGCCAGCAGTTTATCCCTGGACAGGGGAGGCTATGGCTACACCTTC. Its protein product is CASSLSLDRGGYGYTF.

The chain links TRBV11-1 to TRBJ2-1; TRBD2 matches at 13 bases. This CDR3 comprises 21 residues. Germline V lookup: CDR1 SGHAT, CDR2 FQDESV (reference sequence). The trim removed 4 bases at V and 0 bases at J, leaving 15 bases unmatched. The CDR3 nucleotides read TGTGCCAGCAGCTCGCCTGCCGGACTAGCGGGGGCCCGTAGCTCCTACAATGAGCAGTTCTTC. Encoded protein: CASSSPAGLAGARSSYNEQFF.

This clonotype was seen ten or more times. This chain connects TRBV7-2 to TRBJ2-5; no reliable D call. The CDR3 extends over 13 amino acids. Germline CDR1 and CDR2: SGHTA and FQGNSA. Trimming cost V 2 bases and J 3 bases, with 7 bases left between them. In DNA, the CDR3 is TGTGCCAGCAGCTTAAAGGTGGAAGAGACCCAGTACTTC. It codes for CASSLKVEETQYF.